The rows below give T cell receptor beta chains drawn from one sample of a study of blood T cells in healthy people across ages. One entry per CDR3 protein, called by TCRdb with MiXCR from the 5' RACE reads. The sample carries about 1.8 million distinct CDR3 sequences, roughly 49% recorded once. The specimen sequenced was blood. The receptors come from a woman aged 40 to 55 in good health. The CDR3 runs from the conserved cysteine through the conserved F or W. A D gene is named only where the DNA matches it firmly. Clone size is stated in some rows and not others, as once, few, many or a class when expanded.

>NA|TRBV4-2|NA|TRBJ2-1
TGTGCCAGCAGCCAAGTCCAGGGCACCTACAATGAGCAGTTCTTC
CASSQVQGTYNEQFF
>TRBD1|TRBV2|NA|TRBJ1-5
TGTGCCAGCCGGAACAAGGGACAGAATCAGCCCCAGCATTTT
CASRNKGQNQPQHF
>NA|TRBV4-3|NA|TRBJ2-1
TGCGCCAGCAGCCAAGAAGCGACGGGCAGCTCCTACAATGAGCAGTTCTTC
CASSQEATGSSYNEQFF
>TRBD1|TRBV6-2/TRBV6-3|NA|TRBJ2-7
TGTGCCAGCAGACGGACAGGGGCAATAGCCTACGAGCAGTACTTC
CASRRTGAIAYEQYF
>NA|TRBV20-1|few|TRBJ1-1
TGCAGTGCTCCACCCGGGGAACTGAACACTGAAGCTTTCTTT
CSAPPGELNTEAFF
>TRBD1|TRBV11-2|NA|TRBJ2-3
TGTGCCAGCAGCTTAGTTTACAGGGGGAAGGATACGCAGTATTTT
CASSLVYRGKDTQYF
>NA|TRBV9|NA|TRBJ1-2
TGTGCCAGCAGCGTAGCCTCTCGGGGTTCGGGTGGCTACACCTTC
CASSVASRGSGGYTF
>NA|TRBV6-6|NA|TRBJ2-1
TGTGCCAGCGTCCTCTCAAATGAGCAGTTCTTC
CASVLSNEQFF
>TRBD2|TRBV7-2|many|TRBJ2-3
TGTGCCAGCAGCGCTCTAGCGGGGGTAGGAGATACGCAGTATTTT
CASSALAGVGDTQYF
>NA|TRBV25-1|NA|TRBJ1-6
TGTGCCAGCAGTGAATTCAGTTTTTATAATTCACCCCTCCACTTT
CASSEFSFYNSPLHF
>TRBD2|TRBV6-4|many|TRBJ2-1
TGTGCCAGCAGCCGCGGCGGGGGGGGCAACAATGAGCAGTTCTTC
CASSRGGGGNNEQFF
>TRBD2|TRBV11-1|NA|TRBJ2-7
TGTGCCAGCAGCCTTTGGACTAGCGGGAATTTCAATGCCGACGAGCAGTACTTC
CASSLWTSGNFNADEQYF
>NA|TRBV5-4|NA|TRBJ2-1
TGTGCCAGCAGCCGAGGACTCGCTAGCTCCTACAGTGAGCAGTTCTTC
CASSRGLASSYSEQFF
>TRBD1|TRBV20-1|NA|TRBJ1-2
TGCAGTGCTAGAGTTGGGACAGAGGAGATAATCACTAACTATGGCTACACCTTC
CSARVGTEEIITNYGYTF
>NA|TRBV14|few|TRBJ2-1
TGTGCCAGCAGCCCCTTAGGGGCGGGTGGGGATGAGCAGTTCTTC
CASSPLGAGGDEQFF
>NA|TRBV5-1|NA|TRBJ1-5
TGCGCCAGCAGCCAGGGCCTCGAGCCTAATCAGCCCCAGCATTTT
CASSQGLEPNQPQHF
>NA|TRBV9|NA|TRBJ2-1
TGTGCCAGCAGCCCACGGGACTTCGACAATGAGCAGTTCTTC
CASSPRDFDNEQFF
>TRBD1|TRBV4-3|once|TRBJ2-5
TGCGCCAGCAGCCAAGGGGGGACAGCTAGTCAGGAGACCCAGTACTTC
CASSQGGTASQETQYF
>NA|TRBV15|NA|TRBJ2-5
TGTGCCACCAGCAATAGCAGGGGGGCCCAAGAGACCCAGTACTTC
CATSNSRGAQETQYF
>NA|TRBV5-1|NA|TRBJ2-3
TGCGCCAGCAGCTTACAAACGACGGCCACAGATACGCAGTATTTT
CASSLQTTATDTQYF
>NA|TRBV6-1|NA|TRBJ1-2
TGTGCCAGCAATTTTGGGGGAGGAGATGGCTACACCTTC
CASNFGGGDGYTF
>TRBD1|TRBV25-1|few|TRBJ1-2
TGTGCCAGCAGCCGGCCGGGACAGGGGCTCTATGGCTACACCTTC
CASSRPGQGLYGYTF
>NA|TRBV20-1|few|TRBJ2-3
TGCAGTGCTGGGGGTGGTGGGACTGATAGCACAGATACGCAGTATTTT
CSAGGGGTDSTDTQYF
>TRBD1|TRBV20-1|NA|TRBJ1-2
TGCAGTGCTTCGACAGGGCCGATCTATGGCTACACCTTC
CSASTGPIYGYTF
>NA|TRBV12-3/TRBV12-4|few|TRBJ2-5
TGTGCCAGCAGTGTAGTGGGGCGAAGTCCCCAGTACTTC
CASSVVGRSPQYF
>NA|TRBV25-1|NA|TRBJ1-2
TGTGCCAGCAGTGAACAGGGGAGAAACTATGGCTACACCTTC
CASSEQGRNYGYTF